This TCR beta chain was obtained from a study of blood T cells in healthy people across ages. For the second PCR, which ran for roughly 7 to 11 cycles, a sample-barcoded 5' primer and a J-beta primer mix were used. TCRdb reanalysed the 5' RACE reads using MiXCR and keeps one entry per CDR3 protein. This sample yields hundreds of thousands of distinct CDR3 sequences, of which roughly 50% are seen a single time; approximately 40% belongs to the top ten. Losses at the gene ends were 0 bases for V and 6 bases for J; bases not matched to a gene: 7. CDR3 length: 15 amino acids. CDR1 and CDR2 (germline): DFQATT, SNEGSKA (reference sequence).

The chain employs TRBV20-1 and TRBJ2-1, with 8 bases lining up with TRBD2. The sequence came from a man older than 75 in good health. The material sequenced was blood. In nucleotides, the CDR3 is TGCAGTGCTAGAGATCCGGTAGCGGGACCCAATGAGCAGTTCTTC. It is translated as CSARDPVAGPNEQFF.